The entry that follows covers one TCR beta chain sequence. Its antigen is undetermined. This entry belongs to a study of human T cells and chemical hapten exposure. About the research overall: Patch testing was performed with 0.01% DPC on the upper back, with reading at 6 days. Broader study findings: Patch test score tracked positively with PT1 expanded TCR counts. As the donors had alopecia, their immune response may differ from healthy people's.

Time point of the sample: pre-sensitization, week 0. Specified treatment: therapeutic diphenylcyclopropenone sensitization with weekly scalp DPC. Unfractionated whole blood yielded the extracted total RNA. TCRdb re-called the RACE reads through MiXCR, storing one row per CDR3 protein. The sample includes around 42,000 distinct CDR3 sequences, under 15% of them seen just once. This specimen consisted of whole blood, obtained in connection with sensitization to the hapten diphenylcyclopropenone (DPC). The sequence derives from a woman in her 30s with alopecia areata. Some clones in this sample may be carry-over from other donors' samples.

The chain's CDR3 is CASSRTGEGEQYF. As DNA, the CDR3 is TGTGCCAGCAGCCGGACAGGGGAGGGCGAGCAGTACTTC. The chain combines TRBV3-1 with TRBJ2-7; 9 bases match TRBD1. The CDR3 contains 13 residues. The germline V gene encodes CDR1 LGHDT and CDR2 YNNKEL (reference sequence). The junction had 4 bases not matched to a gene; V was cut back by 4 bases and J by 6 bases.